This T cell receptor (beta chain) comes out of a study of blood T cell repertoires in COVID-19. As for the study in general: Acute and convalescent COVID-19 samples came from the United States, Italy and Spain. T cells, B-cell-depleted T cells, or PBMCs supplied cDNA or gDNA.

Germline-derived CDR1 and CDR2 are SGHRS and YFSETQ. CDR3 length: 13 amino acids. V was cut by 5 bases and J by 3 bases, with 11 bases left in between. To note about this clone: The sample has other DNA sequences that encode this CDR3 too.

As handled by the study authors: The assay estimated nucleated cells by amplifying reference gene primers. Generated by immunoSEQ multiplex PCR, the TCRdb table keeps only in-frame clones and is missing some. V and J calls and clone size are those listed in that table; D and trimming were worked out from the DNA. The data hold about 180,000 clones, with around four fifths observed a single time. The sequence derives from a man between 65 and 80 years old with active or convalescent COVID-19. V gene TRBV5-1 combines with J gene TRBJ1-2; tentative D call: TRBD1 (5 bases). Source material: peripheral blood. The CDR3 here is CASRTSGDYGYTF. CDR3 nucleotide sequence: TGCGCCAGCAGGACTTCGGGGGACTATGGCTACACCTTC.